This TCR beta chain was sequenced during a study of T cell responses to AZD1222 COVID-19 vaccine. Study-level results: CD4 TCRs covered the whole spike, strongest at regions 160-218 and 743-854. Among those given AZD1222, only six were seropositive at baseline. Most donors were white British and more were female, and clonal diversity was possibly underestimated.

Measured with immunoSEQ multiplex PCR; TCRdb has only the in-frame clones, and not every one. The table includes 150,000 to 200,000 clones, around 93% detected once. In germline, CDR1 is LGHDT, CDR2 YNNKEL (reference sequence). This CDR3 contains 18 residues. V was trimmed by 1 base and J by 0 bases, leaving 19 bases between them. Concerning this clone itself: Its matching antigen is unknown.

This TCR came from an adult in good health. The sequencing here drew on peripheral blood, taken on day 0 of AZD1222 vaccination. The chain recombines TRBV3-1 (or the pseudogene TRBV3-2) with TRBJ2-7, with TRBD1 as a possible D gene (6 bases). In nucleotides, the CDR3 is TGTGCCAGCAGCCAAGGTGCTCCATCAGGGGCCCTCTCCTACGAGCAGTACTTC. This sequence encodes CASSQGAPSGALSYEQYF.